This passage covers 8 T cell receptor beta chains from one sample sequenced in a study of T cells after yellow fever vaccination. TCRdb reprocessed the 5' RACE reads with MiXCR, giving one entry per CDR3 protein. The data contain hundreds of thousands of distinct CDR3 sequences, 8.5% to 9% of them singletons. The material sequenced was PBMCs, taken on the day of the first yellow fever vaccination. All receptors come from a man younger than 30 who received the YFV17D yellow fever vaccine.

The chain combines TRBV4-2 with TRBJ2-2; 12 bases match TRBD1. Germline V lookup: CDR1 LGHNA, CDR2 YNFKEQ. The V segment lost 4 bases and the J segment 6 bases; nucleotides outside the gene matches: 6. CDR3 length: 16 residues. The CDR3 spells CASSLRDRGPSGELFF. Here the CDR3 DNA reads TGTGCCAGCAGCCTCCGGGACAGGGGGCCTTCCGGGGAGCTGTTTTTT.

The chain has TRBV2 and TRBJ2-7, with a tentative D call TRBD1 (5 bases). From germline, CDR1 is SNHLY and CDR2 FYNNEI. The CDR3 spans 14 residues. The ends were cut back, 3 bases at V and 5 bases at J, with 14 bases in the middle. CDR3 amino acids: CASSDGRGRDEQYF. The DNA for the CDR3 is TGTGCCAGCAGTGACGGAAGGGGTAGGGACGAGCAGTACTTC.

This clonotype was seen a few times. The CDR3 DNA reads TGTGCCAGCAGCCAGGCTAGCAATCAGCCCCAGCATTTT. Its translation is CASSQASNQPQHF. The genes are TRBV3-1 and TRBJ1-5; unclear D gene. Deletions cut 3 bases from V and 0 bases from J, with 3 bases between. The CDR3 is 13 amino acids. Germline CDR1 and CDR2: LGHDT and YNNKEL (reference sequence).

This rearrangement joins TRBV11-2 to TRBJ2-5; the match to TRBD1 covers 8 bases. Per germline, CDR1 SGHAT and CDR2 FQNNGV. This CDR3 comprises 14 residues. V gave up 5 bases and J gave up 0 bases; unmatched junction bases: 2. This CDR3 is CASSLQGDQETQYF. For the CDR3, the DNA is TGTGCCAGCAGCCTACAGGGGGACCAAGAGACCCAGTACTTC.

In its sample, this clonotype was seen a few times. The chain employs TRBV6-1 and TRBJ2-3, with a tentative D call TRBD1 (6 bases). CDR1 is MNHNS and CDR2 is SASEGT in the germline V gene. The CDR3 totals 15 residues. The V end lost 5 bases, the J end lost 4 bases, and 16 bases lay between the germline ends. This CDR3 reads CASSLQGILADTQYF. The CDR3, as DNA: TGTGCCAGCAGTCTCCAGGGGATCTTGGCAGATACGCAGTATTTT.

This clonotype turned up a few times. This sequence joins TRBV7-9 and TRBJ2-1; 7 nucleotides align to TRBD2. The CDR3 spans 16 residues. CDR1 is SEHNR and CDR2 is FQNEAQ in the germline V gene (reference sequence). V was pared by 6 bases and J by 9 bases, with 17 bases of the junction left unmatched. DNA of the CDR3: TGTGCCAGCAGAGTAACGTGGGGGGGGGGATGGAGTGAGCAGTTCTTC. This sequence encodes CASRVTWGGGWSEQFF.

The chain combines TRBV19 with TRBJ2-7; tentatively, D is TRBD1 (7 bases). Germline V gene data show CDR1 as LNHDA and CDR2 as SQIVND (reference sequence). The CDR3 contains 15 residues. With 9 bases removed from V and 0 bases from J, the gap between germline ends came to 18 bases. CDR3 nucleotides: TGTGCCAGCAGGGCGGGACAGCTATACTCCTACGAGCAGTACGTC. It is translated as CASRAGQLYSYEQYV.

This clonotype has a handful of counts. The V and J genes are TRBV6-5 and TRBJ1-2; 8 bases agree with TRBD1. The junction had 4 bases not matched to a gene; V was cut back by 2 bases and J by 2 bases. CDR1 and CDR2 (germline): MNHEY, SVGAGI. CDR3 length equals 15 residues. CDR3 DNA sequence: TGTGCCAGCAGTTACCCTGGACAGGGCAACTATGGCTACACCTTC. It specifies CASSYPGQGNYGYTF.